Listed below are T cell receptor beta chains from one sample, sequenced in a study of T cell responses to AZD1222 COVID-19 vaccine. TCRdb's table, derived via immunoSEQ multiplex PCR, lists solely in-frame clones and lacks some. Of about 180,000 clones in the sample, more than 75% were seen once. This specimen was peripheral blood, taken 28 days after the second AZD1222 dose. These receptor sequences come from an adult who received the AZD1222 COVID-19 vaccine. The CDR3 runs from the conserved cysteine through the conserved F or W. The size field is filled for only some rows; it gives once, few, many or a size class.

clone_size j_call cdr3_length v_call cdr3_aa
. TRBJ1-2 14 TRBV5-4 CASSFGDRAYGYTF
. TRBJ1-1 12 TRBV6-5 CASTARNTEAFF
. TRBJ2-7 14 TRBV5-1 CASSPGTWEGEQYF
. TRBJ2-1 13 TRBV11-3 CASSFSGSREQFF
. TRBJ2-2 17 TRBV5-1 CASSLALTGGDTGELFF
. TRBJ2-1 15 TRBV29-1 CSVGRGLAGYNEQFF
. TRBJ2-7 14 TRBV6-2/TRBV6-3 CASSDVGWSYEQYF
. TRBJ2-1 14 TRBV28 CASRSGQLRGEQFF
. TRBJ2-2 16 TRBV5-1 CASSFAGTGDTGELFF
. TRBJ2-3 11 TRBV28 CASSPRDTQYF
. TRBJ2-3 15 TRBV2 CASSEITASTDTQYF
. TRBJ1-5 14 TRBV6-2/TRBV6-3 CASSAQGAHQPQHF
. TRBJ2-7 17 TRBV6-1 CASNEREGPAVPYEQYF
. TRBJ1-4 13 TRBV30 CAWSYQGGEKLFF
. TRBJ2-1 16 TRBV19 CASSILGGASYNEQFF
. TRBJ1-1 15 TRBV3-1/TRBV3-2 CAISLGSSPATEAFF
. TRBJ2-1 14 TRBV30 CAWIGEGGYNEQFF
. TRBJ1-1 14 TRBV10-2 CASSESVRRTEAFF
. TRBJ2-1 15 TRBV7-3 CASSSGTSGSDEQFF
. TRBJ2-1 13 TRBV9 CATRASGSNEQFF
few TRBJ2-1 17 TRBV14 CASSQDRDWLGRNEQFF
. TRBJ2-7 16 TRBV27 CASSFLAGGKRYEQYF
. TRBJ2-5 16 TRBV13 CASSPFSASQVETQYF
. TRBJ2-3 15 TRBV10-1 CASYRGRGRSDTQYF
. TRBJ1-5 13 TRBV19 CASSPRDGSAQHF
. TRBJ1-2 17 TRBV3-1/TRBV3-2 CASSPGPVGLLNYGYTF
once TRBJ2-1 13 TRBV24-1 CATTQGFNNEQFF
. TRBJ1-2 13 TRBV10-3 CAISENRGYGYTF
once TRBJ2-5 17 TRBV6-2/TRBV6-3 CASSSNTGTGGLETQYF
. TRBJ1-1 14 TRBV4-3 CASSQDLANTEAFF
. TRBJ2-2 12 TRBV4-3 CASSQAPGELFF
. TRBJ1-2 15 TRBV24-1 CATSDPTGGGYGYTF
. TRBJ1-4 18 TRBV4-1 CASSQSADSGTGYEKLFF
. TRBJ1-5 15 TRBV6-5 CASSYLGGMNQPQHF
. TRBJ2-1 15 TRBV5-1 CASSLTSGTNFEQFF
few TRBJ1-5 14 TRBV7-3 CASSLAQGNQPQHF
. TRBJ2-1 15 TRBV5-1 CASSLMGGSYNEQFF
. TRBJ1-5 16 TRBV3-1/TRBV3-2 CASSQSSGRGNQPQHF
. TRBJ2-5 15 TRBV28 CASSLRGSLGETQYF
. TRBJ2-5 13 TRBV7-2 CASSQGGGETQYF
. TRBJ2-3 16 TRBV7-6 CASSLSRDRVTDTQYF
. TRBJ2-7 11 TRBV29-1 CSVDRAGEQYF
. TRBJ1-2 14 TRBV7-9 CASSSGQGAEGYTF
few TRBJ2-2 16 TRBV28 CASSPYGQGAGGELFF
. TRBJ1-1 16 TRBV10-3 CAISEPPGGANTEAFF
. TRBJ1-1 11 TRBV25-1 CASVGWTEAFF
. TRBJ2-7 15 TRBV4-2 CASSQERNRNYEQYF
. TRBJ1-2 12 TRBV6-2/TRBV6-3 CASSFGLYGYTF
. TRBJ2-3 15 TRBV2 CASSVQKSSTDTQYF
. TRBJ2-3 13 TRBV12-3/TRBV12-4 CASSTGEADTQYF
. TRBJ2-5 13 TRBV7-6 CASSAGQIGTQYF
. TRBJ1-3 14 TRBV6-5 CASKQGASGNTIYF
. TRBJ2-6 17 TRBV21-1 CAVPAGSLFSGANVLTF